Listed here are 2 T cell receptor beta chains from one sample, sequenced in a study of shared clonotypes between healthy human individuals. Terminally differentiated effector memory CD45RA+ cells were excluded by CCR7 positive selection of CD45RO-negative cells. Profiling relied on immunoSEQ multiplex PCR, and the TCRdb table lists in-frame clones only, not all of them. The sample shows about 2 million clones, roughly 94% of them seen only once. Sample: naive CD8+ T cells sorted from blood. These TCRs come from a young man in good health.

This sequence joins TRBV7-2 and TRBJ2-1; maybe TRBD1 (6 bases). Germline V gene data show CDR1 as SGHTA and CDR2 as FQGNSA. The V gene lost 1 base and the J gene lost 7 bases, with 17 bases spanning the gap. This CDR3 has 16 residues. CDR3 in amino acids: CASSLDREGALNEQFF. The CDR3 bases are TGTGCCAGCAGCTTAGACAGGGAAGGGGCACTGAATGAGCAGTTCTTC.

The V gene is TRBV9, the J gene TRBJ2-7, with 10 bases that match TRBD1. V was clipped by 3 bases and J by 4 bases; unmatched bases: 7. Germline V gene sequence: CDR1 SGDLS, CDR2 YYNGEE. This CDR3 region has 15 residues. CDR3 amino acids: CASSEGQGFTYEQYF. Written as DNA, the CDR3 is TGTGCCAGCAGCGAGGGACAGGGGTTTACGTACGAGCAGTACTTC.